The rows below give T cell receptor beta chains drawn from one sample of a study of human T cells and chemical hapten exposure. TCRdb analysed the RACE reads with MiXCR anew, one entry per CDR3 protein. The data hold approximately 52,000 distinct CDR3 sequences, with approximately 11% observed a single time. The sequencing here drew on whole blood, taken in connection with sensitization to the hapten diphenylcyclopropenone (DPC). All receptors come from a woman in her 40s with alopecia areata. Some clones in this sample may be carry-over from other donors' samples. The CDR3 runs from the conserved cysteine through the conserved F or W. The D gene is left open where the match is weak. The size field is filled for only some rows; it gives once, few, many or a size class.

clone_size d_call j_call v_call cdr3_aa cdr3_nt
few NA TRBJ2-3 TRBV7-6 CASSLEGRADTQYF TGTGCCAGCAGCTTAGAGGGGCGGGCAGATACGCAGTATTTT
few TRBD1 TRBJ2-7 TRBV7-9 CASSLGQGGGEQYF TGTGCCAGCAGCTTAGGACAGGGTGGGGGCGAGCAGTACTTC
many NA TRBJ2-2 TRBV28 CASSLGVPGELFF TGTGCCAGCAGTTTAGGGGTCCCCGGGGAGCTGTTTTTT
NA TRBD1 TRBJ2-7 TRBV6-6 CASSPTGNRYEQYF TGTGCCAGCAGTCCGACAGGGAACAGATACGAGCAGTACTTC
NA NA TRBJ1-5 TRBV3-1 CASSQSLNQPQHF TGTGCCAGCAGCCAGAGCCTCAATCAGCCCCAGCATTTT
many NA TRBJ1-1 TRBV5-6 CASSLDRDGNTEAFF TGTGCCAGCAGCTTGGACCGGGACGGAAACACTGAAGCTTTCTTT
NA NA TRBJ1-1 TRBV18 CASSTEDEAFF TGTGCCAGCTCAACTGAGGATGAAGCTTTCTTT
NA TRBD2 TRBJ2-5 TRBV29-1 CSVETGTSGSRGETQYF TGCAGCGTTGAAACCGGGACTAGCGGGAGCCGGGGGGAGACCCAGTACTTC
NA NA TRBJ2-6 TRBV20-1 CSARDMTAGANVLTF TGCAGTGCTAGAGATATGACAGCTGGGGCCAACGTCCTGACTTTC
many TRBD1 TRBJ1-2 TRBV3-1 CASSLTGASNYGYTF TGTGCCAGCAGCCTGACAGGGGCCTCTAACTATGGCTACACCTTC
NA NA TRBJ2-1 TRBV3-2 CASSQDSGQGGREQFF TGTGCCAGCAGCCAAGATTCGGGACAGGGGGGACGTGAGCAGTTCTTC
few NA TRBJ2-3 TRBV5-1 CASSLEGPGPGTQYF TGCGCCAGCAGCTTGGAGGGTCCCGGCCCGGGGACGCAGTATTTT
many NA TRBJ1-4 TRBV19 CASRMKGRKNEKLFF TGTGCCAGCCGGATGAAGGGACGGAAAAATGAAAAACTGTTTTTT
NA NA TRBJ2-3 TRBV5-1 CASSLGTGTDTQYF TGCGCCAGCAGCCTCGGGACTGGTACAGATACGCAGTATTTT
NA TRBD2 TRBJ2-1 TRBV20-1 CSAGVGAGVGAQFF TGCAGTGCTGGAGTGGGTGCGGGAGTGGGCGCACAGTTCTTC
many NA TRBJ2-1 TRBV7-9 CASSLLKGQSSYNEQFF TGTGCCAGCAGCTTACTTAAGGGGCAGAGCTCCTACAATGAGCAGTTCTTC
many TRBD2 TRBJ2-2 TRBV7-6 CASSPGLRGGTGELFF TGTGCCAGCAGCCCAGGTCTCCGGGGGGGCACCGGGGAGCTGTTTTTT
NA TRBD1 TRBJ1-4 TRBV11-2 CASSLQRGLANEKLFF TGTGCCAGCAGCTTACAGAGGGGGCTCGCTAATGAAAAACTGTTTTTT
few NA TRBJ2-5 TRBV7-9 CASSAIQETQYF TGTGCCAGCAGCGCTATCCAAGAGACCCAGTACTTC
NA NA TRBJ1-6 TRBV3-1 CASSQDLVGYDSSYNSPLHF TGTGCCAGCAGCCAAGATTTGGTGGGATACGACAGCTCCTATAATTCACCCCTCCACTTT
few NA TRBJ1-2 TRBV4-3 CASSRVDSPYGYTF TGCGCCAGCAGCCGCGTGGACAGCCCCTATGGCTACACCTTC
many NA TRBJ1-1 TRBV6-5 CASRNPLGGKAEAFF TGTGCCAGCAGAAACCCGCTAGGGGGGAAGGCTGAAGCTTTCTTT
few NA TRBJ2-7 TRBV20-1 CSARDGEGISSYEQYF TGCAGTGCTAGAGATGGCGAGGGGATAAGCTCCTACGAGCAGTACTTC
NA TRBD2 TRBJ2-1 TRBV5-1 CASSLEIAGYNEQFF TGCGCCAGCAGCTTGGAGATAGCGGGGTACAATGAGCAGTTCTTC
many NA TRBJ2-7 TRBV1 CTSSQAQDVAEGTYEQYF NA
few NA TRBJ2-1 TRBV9 CASSPAEDEQFF TGTGCCAGCAGCCCTGCCGAGGACGAGCAGTTCTTC
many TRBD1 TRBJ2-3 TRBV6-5 CASSYLGQYTDTQYF TGTGCCAGCAGTTACTTGGGACAGTACACAGATACGCAGTATTTT
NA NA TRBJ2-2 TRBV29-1 CSVVGTKNTGELFF TGCAGCGTTGTAGGGACAAAGAACACCGGGGAGCTGTTTTTT
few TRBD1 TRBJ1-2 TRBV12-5 CASGFAGTAYGYTF TGTGCTAGTGGTTTTGCCGGGACAGCCTATGGCTACACCTTC
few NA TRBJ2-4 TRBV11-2 CASSPPAGPKNIQYF TGTGCCAGCAGCCCTCCGGCTGGGCCCAAAAACATTCAGTACTTC
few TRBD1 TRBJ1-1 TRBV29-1 CSGRRTGPAEAFF TGCAGCGGGAGACGGACAGGACCGGCTGAAGCTTTCTTT
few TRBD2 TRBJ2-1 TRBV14 CASSPPRESNEQFF TGTGCCAGCAGCCCGCCGCGGGAGTCCAATGAGCAGTTCTTC
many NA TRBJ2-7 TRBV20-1 CSARKGQSPYEQYF TGCAGTGCTAGAAAAGGACAGTCCCCCTACGAGCAGTACTTC
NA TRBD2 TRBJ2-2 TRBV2 CASKISSGLTGELFF TGTGCCAGCAAGATATCTAGCGGGCTCACCGGGGAGCTGTTTTTT
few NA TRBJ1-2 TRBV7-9 CASSSLNYGYTF TGTGCCAGCAGCTCCCTTAACTATGGCTACACCTTC
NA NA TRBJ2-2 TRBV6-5 CASLRAGTNTGELFF TGTGCCAGCCTGAGGGCGGGGACCAACACCGGGGAGCTGTTTTTT
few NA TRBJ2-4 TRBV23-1 CASSQCGEPHIQYF TGCGCCAGCAGTCAGTGCGGGGAGCCCCACATTCAGTACTTC
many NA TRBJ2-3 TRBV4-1 CASSQLTWDTQYF TGCGCCAGCAGCCAACTGACGTGGGATACGCAGTATTTT
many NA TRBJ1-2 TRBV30 CAWSDLSIGVNGYTF TGTGCCTGGAGTGATTTGTCAATCGGAGTGAATGGCTACACCTTC
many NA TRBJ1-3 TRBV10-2 CASSESRGTGNTIYF TGCGCCAGCAGTGAGTCGAGGGGGACTGGAAACACCATATATTTT
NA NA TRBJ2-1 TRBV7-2 CASSPRSGPEQFF TGTGCCAGCAGCCCCCGTTCGGGCCCTGAGCAGTTCTTC
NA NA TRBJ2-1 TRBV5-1 CASSPIGRARENEQFF TGCGCCAGCAGCCCCATCGGTCGGGCCCGGGAGAATGAGCAGTTCTTC
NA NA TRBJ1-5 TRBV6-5 CASSLQVNQPQHF TGTGCCAGCAGTTTGCAGGTGAATCAGCCCCAGCATTTT
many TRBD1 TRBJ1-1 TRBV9 CASSVGLPGQGGTEAFF TGTGCCAGCAGCGTAGGACTACCCGGACAGGGCGGGACTGAAGCTTTCTTT
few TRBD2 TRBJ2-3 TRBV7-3 CASSSPGLGEGTQYF TGTGCCAGCAGCTCCCCGGGACTAGGGGAGGGTACGCAGTATTTT
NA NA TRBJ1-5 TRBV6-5 CASSYSYGGIQPQHF TGTGCCAGCAGTTACTCGTACGGGGGTATTCAGCCCCAGCATTTT
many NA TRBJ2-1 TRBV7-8 CASSPLRTSSYNEQFF TGTGCCAGCAGCCCCTTGCGGACCAGCTCCTACAATGAGCAGTTCTTC
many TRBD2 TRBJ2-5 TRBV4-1 CASSQVDSGAAQYF TGCGCCAGCAGCCAAGTGGATAGCGGGGCTGCTCAGTACTTC
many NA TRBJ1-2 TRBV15 CATSTEGIRVGGYTF TGTGCCACCAGCACGGAAGGGATAAGGGTTGGTGGCTACACCTTC
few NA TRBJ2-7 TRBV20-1 CSAREDREQYF TGCAGTGCTAGAGAGGATCGCGAGCAGTACTTC
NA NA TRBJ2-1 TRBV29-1 CSARRGNEQFF TGCAGCGCCCGGCGGGGAAATGAGCAGTTCTTC
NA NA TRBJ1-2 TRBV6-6 CASSYGQDYGYTF TGTGCCAGCAGTTATGGGCAGGACTATGGCTACACCTTC
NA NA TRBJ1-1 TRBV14 CASLRWREAFF TGTGCCAGCCTCCGGTGGCGTGAAGCTTTCTTT